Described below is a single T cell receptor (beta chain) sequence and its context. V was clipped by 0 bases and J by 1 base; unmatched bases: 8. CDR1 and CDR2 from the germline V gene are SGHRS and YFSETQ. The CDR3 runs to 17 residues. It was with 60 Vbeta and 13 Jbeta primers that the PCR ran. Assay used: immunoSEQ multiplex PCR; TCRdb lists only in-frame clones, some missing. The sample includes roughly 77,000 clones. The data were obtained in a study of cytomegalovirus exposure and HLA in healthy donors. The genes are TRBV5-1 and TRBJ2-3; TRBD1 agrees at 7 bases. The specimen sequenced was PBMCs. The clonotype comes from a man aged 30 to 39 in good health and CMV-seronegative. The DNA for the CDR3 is TGCGCCAGCAGCTTGGCCGTCTCCGGGACAGGCACAGATACGCAGTATTTT. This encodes CASSLAVSGTGTDTQYF.